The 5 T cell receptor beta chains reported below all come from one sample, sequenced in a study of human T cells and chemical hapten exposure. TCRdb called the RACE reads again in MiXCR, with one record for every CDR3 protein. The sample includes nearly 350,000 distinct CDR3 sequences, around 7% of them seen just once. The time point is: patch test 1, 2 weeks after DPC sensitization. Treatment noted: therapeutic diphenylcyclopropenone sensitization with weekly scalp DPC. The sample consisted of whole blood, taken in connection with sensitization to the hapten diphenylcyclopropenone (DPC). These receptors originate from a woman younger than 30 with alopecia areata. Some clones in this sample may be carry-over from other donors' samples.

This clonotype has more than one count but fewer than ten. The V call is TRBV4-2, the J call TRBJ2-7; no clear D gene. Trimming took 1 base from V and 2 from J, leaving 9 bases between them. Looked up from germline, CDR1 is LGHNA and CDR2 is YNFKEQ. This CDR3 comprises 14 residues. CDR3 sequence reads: CASSQGFDTYEQYF. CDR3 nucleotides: TGTGCCAGCAGCCAAGGGTTCGATACCTACGAGCAGTACTTC.

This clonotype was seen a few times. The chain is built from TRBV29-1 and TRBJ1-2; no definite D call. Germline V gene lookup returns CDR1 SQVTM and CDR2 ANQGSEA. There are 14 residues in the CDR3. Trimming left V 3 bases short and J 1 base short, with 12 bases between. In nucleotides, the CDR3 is TGCAGCGTTGATAGCCCAGGCGTTAACTATGGCTACACCTTC. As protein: CSVDSPGVNYGYTF.

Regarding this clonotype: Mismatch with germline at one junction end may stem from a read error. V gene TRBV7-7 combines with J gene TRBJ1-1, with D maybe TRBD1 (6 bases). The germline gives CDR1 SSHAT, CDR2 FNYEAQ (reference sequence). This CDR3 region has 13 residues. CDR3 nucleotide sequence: TGTGCTAGCAGCTTGGTGACAGGCGCTGAAGCTTTCTTT. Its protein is CASSLVTGAEAFF.

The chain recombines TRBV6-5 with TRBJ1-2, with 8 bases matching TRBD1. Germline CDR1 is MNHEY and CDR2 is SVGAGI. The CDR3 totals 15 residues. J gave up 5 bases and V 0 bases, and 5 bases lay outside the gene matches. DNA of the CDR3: TGTGCCAGCAGTTACTCTGGGGACAGGCGGTATGGCTACACCTTC. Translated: CASSYSGDRRYGYTF.

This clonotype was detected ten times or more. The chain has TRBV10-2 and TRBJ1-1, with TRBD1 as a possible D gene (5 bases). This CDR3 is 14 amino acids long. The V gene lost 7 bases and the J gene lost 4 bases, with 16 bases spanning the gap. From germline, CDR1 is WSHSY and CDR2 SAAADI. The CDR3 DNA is TGCGCCAGCAAATTCCCGGGACCCGGCACTGAAGCTTTCTTT. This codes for CASKFPGPGTEAFF.